The clone carrying this TCR beta chain was counted only a few times. The data are from a study of immune cell composition in non-small cell lung cancer. Germline values: CDR1 MNHNS, CDR2 SASEGT. Trimming took 4 bases from V and 8 from J; bases not matched to a gene: 7. The length of the CDR3 is 15 residues. Produced via immunoSEQ multiplex PCR; TCRdb's table is partial and in-frame only. The table has more than 6,000 clones, roughly two thirds seen once. Normal lung was taken at the farthest possible site, at least 3 cm from tumour. The chain recombines TRBV6-1 with TRBJ1-6; 8 bases agree with TRBD1. This receptor was identified in a human donor with non-small cell lung cancer. The sample taken for sequencing was non-adjacent lung tissue. The CDR3 nucleotides read TGTGCCAGCAGTGCCAGTTCACAGGGGGATTCACCCCTCCACTTT. Encoded protein: CASSASSQGDSPLHF.